Listed here is a single TCR beta chain. Antigen unknown. This record comes from a study of cytomegalovirus exposure and HLA in healthy donors. On the study more broadly: A prior analysis found 100 million to 140 million unique TCR beta sequences from roughly 180 million T cells.

Findings and limits, study-wide: According to an earlier analysis, most TCR beta V segments yielded productive rearrangements about 87% or about 30% of the time.

The CDR3 is 15 residues long. Germline CDR1 is SGHTA and CDR2 is FQGNSA. Deletions cut 5 bases from V and 9 bases from J, with 20 bases between. PCR amplification relied on 60 Vbeta primers (plus 13 Jbeta primers). Sequencing used immunoSEQ multiplex PCR; TCRdb keeps in-frame clones, though not all of them. The sample records 95,000 to 100,000 clones, 70% to 80% being singletons. The sequenced material came from PBMCs. V and J are TRBV7-2 and TRBJ2-1; D may be TRBD2 (6 bases). This sequence was found in a man in his 60s in good health and CMV-seropositive. In DNA, the CDR3 is TGTGCCAGCAGCCGGGACTTTGGCGGTGGCGGTGAGCAGTTCTTC. Its protein product is CASSRDFGGGGEQFF.